What follows are 23 T cell receptor beta chains derived from one specimen sequenced in a study of blood T cell repertoires in COVID-19 (dated by TCRdb to 2020 to 2022). To prepare the library, the immunoSEQ multiplex PCR assay was applied. TCRdb limited this immuneACCESS table to in-frame rearrangements with V and J called. A share of clones is missing; checked studies link under half to unresolved V genes, and the rest is unexplained. The sample yields 200,000 to 250,000 clones; roughly 83% were counted once. About 7.4% of the sample lies in the top ten. The sample consisted of peripheral blood. These receptors all stem from a woman in her forties or fifties with acute or convalescent COVID-19.

This clone was counted once. This chain uses TRBV19 with TRBJ2-1; TRBD2 matches 16 bases. CDR3 length: 20 amino acids. Per germline, CDR1 LNHDA and CDR2 SQIVND (reference sequence). V lost 10 bases and J lost 5; bases outside the gene matches: 20. The CDR3: CATKKRPGLAGGPGNNEQFF. CDR3 sequence (DNA): TGTGCCACAAAAAAACGACCGGGACTAGCGGGAGGGCCGGGGAACAATGAGCAGTTCTTC.

This clone was counted once. This rearrangement joins TRBV23-1 to TRBJ1-3; D not certain. TRBV23-1 is placed among ORFs of uncertain function. V was trimmed by 3 bases and J by 8 bases, leaving 26 bases between them. The length of the CDR3 is 18 residues. The CDR3 region has the DNA TGCGCCAGCAGTCAGTGGGGTCGGGATTCAGTAATGGGGTACACCATATATTTT. Its protein is CASSQWGRDSVMGYTIYF.

The genes are TRBV30 and TRBJ1-4; weak D call: TRBD1 (5 bases). The germline V gene encodes CDR1 GTSNPN and CDR2 SVGIG (reference sequence). The CDR3 runs 16 residues. Trimming removed 0 bases from V and 8 bases from J, with 19 bases in between. The CDR3 nucleotides read TGTGCCTGGAGTGTACGGATTCAGGGATTACACGAAAAACTGTTTTTT. Its protein is CAWSVRIQGLHEKLFF.

The chain carries TRBV3-1 (or the pseudogene TRBV3-2) and TRBJ2-2, with 7 positions matching TRBD2. There are 15 residues in the CDR3. V shed 1 base, J shed 5 bases, and the junction held 4 bases outside the gene matches. Germline-derived CDR1 and CDR2 are LGHDT and YNNKEL (reference sequence). The CDR3 loop is CASSQGTSRTGELFF. In nucleotides, the CDR3 is TGTGCCAGCAGCCAAGGGACTAGTAGAACCGGGGAGCTGTTTTTT.

This clone showed up just a few times. V is TRBV29-1 and J is TRBJ2-7; D remains ambiguous. V lost 1 base to trimming and J lost 4 bases, with 8 bases between them. The germline gives CDR1 SQVTM, CDR2 ANQGSEA. There are 12 residues in the CDR3. The CDR3 DNA follows: TGCAGCGTTGAAGTCAGACTTTACGAGCAGTACTTC. It is translated as CSVEVRLYEQYF.

This chain links TRBV5-1 with TRBJ2-3; D is unclear. This CDR3 has 12 residues. Between the trimmed V and J ends, which lost 3 bases and 4 bases, there was a span of 6 bases. Germline CDR1 is SGHRS and CDR2 is YFSETQ. The CDR3 loop is CASSYAADTQYF. In DNA form, the CDR3 reads TGCGCCAGCAGCTATGCGGCAGATACGCAGTATTTT.

The chain is built from TRBV6-5 and TRBJ1-1, with D possibly being TRBD1 (5 bases). This CDR3 contains 16 residues. Germline-derived CDR1 and CDR2 are MNHEY and SVGAGI. V gave up 0 bases and J gave up 3 bases, with 14 bases separating them. Here the CDR3 DNA reads TGTGCCAGCAGTTACTCGACCGGCAGGGAATACACTGAAGCTTTCTTT. Residues: CASSYSTGREYTEAFF.

This clone was counted between two and nine times. The chain combines TRBV28 with TRBJ1-4; TRBD1 aligns across 10 bases. Germline lookup yields CDR1 MDHEN and CDR2 SYDVKM. The ends lost 5 bases at V and 4 bases at J; junction bases unmatched: 16. The length of the CDR3 is 19 residues. For the CDR3, the DNA is TGTGCCAGCAGTAGGACCCTGGGGGACAGGGGCTACTATAATGAAAAACTGTTTTTT. Translated, it gives CASSRTLGDRGYYNEKLFF.

The chain recombines TRBV2 with TRBJ1-1, with no clear D. Deletions cut 3 bases from V and 0 bases from J, with 5 bases between. Germline V lookup: CDR1 SNHLY, CDR2 FYNNEI. The CDR3 loop spans 13 amino acids. The CDR3, as DNA: TGTGCCAGCAGTGATCAGATGAACACTGAAGCTTTCTTT. As protein: CASSDQMNTEAFF. The variable domain in full, completed from reference TRBV2 and TRBJ1-1, reads EPEVTQTPSHQVTQMGQEVILRCVPISNHLYFYWYRQILGQKVEFLVSFYNNEISEKSEIFDDQFSVERPDGSNFTLKIRSTKLEDSAMYFCASSDQMNTEAFFGQGTRLTVV.

The chain recombines TRBV27 with TRBJ2-3; TRBD1 matches 8 bases. V trimming: 10 bases; J trimming: 2 bases; junction bases outside the gene matches: 5. In germline, CDR1 is MNHEY, CDR2 SMNVEV (reference sequence). CDR3 length: 13 amino acids. The CDR3 DNA sequence: TGTGCCACCACGGACAGGGTCACAGATACGCAGTATTTT. This gives the protein CATTDRVTDTQYF.

The chain employs TRBV28 and TRBJ1-3; D is ambiguous. The CDR3 sequence is 16 residues long. V was pared by 3 bases and J by 0 bases, with 12 bases between. Germline CDR1 is MDHEN and CDR2 is SYDVKM. CDR3 residues: CASSFLPYSSGNTIYF. CDR3 bases: TGTGCCAGCAGTTTCCTTCCGTACTCCTCTGGAAACACCATATATTTT.

This rearrangement joins TRBV7-8 to TRBJ2-7; 13 positions agree with TRBD2. V lost 3 bases and J lost 4; bases outside the gene matches: 6. CDR1 SGHVS and CDR2 FQNEAQ come from the germline V gene. The CDR3 has 16 residues. Here the CDR3 reads CASSFRLAGGRYEQYF. For the CDR3, the DNA is TGTGCCAGCAGCTTTAGACTAGCGGGGGGACGATACGAGCAGTACTTC.

This rearrangement joins TRBV10-1 to TRBJ1-2, with D tentatively TRBD1 (6 bases). The CDR3 runs 13 residues. Germline V lookup: CDR1 WNHNN, CDR2 SYGVQD (reference sequence). V gave up 4 bases and J gave up 6 bases, with 12 bases separating them. This chain's CDR3 is CASSARGPNGYTF. DNA for the CDR3: TGCGCCAGCAGTGCCAGGGGCCCCAATGGCTACACCTTC.

The chain employs TRBV7-9 and TRBJ1-1; a weak D match, TRBD1 (5 bases). Germline CDR1 and CDR2: SEHNR and FQNEAQ (reference sequence). Trimming took off 5 bases at V and 0 bases at J, with 10 bases between the two ends. The length of the CDR3 is 14 residues. The CDR3 region has the DNA TGTGCCAGCAGCCCCGGACATATGAACACTGAAGCTTTCTTT. Its protein is CASSPGHMNTEAFF.

The chain uses TRBV4-2 and TRBJ2-1; maybe TRBD1 (6 bases). CDR1 and CDR2 from the germline V gene are LGHNA and YNFKEQ. The CDR3 extends over 15 amino acids. V shed 4 bases and J shed 2 bases, with 12 bases lying between them. CDR3 bases: TGTGCCAGCAGCCCCCGCAGGGGTCCCTACAATGAGCAGTTCTTC. Translating it yields CASSPRRGPYNEQFF.

The CDR3: CASSRRQGAQSTDTQYF. In DNA, the CDR3 is TGTGCCAGCTCACGTAGACAGGGGGCGCAAAGCACAGATACGCAGTATTTT. This chain uses TRBV18 with TRBJ2-3; TRBD1 matches at 10 bases. V was clipped by 4 bases and J by 0 bases; unmatched bases: 7. Germline lookup yields CDR1 KGHSH and CDR2 LQKENI. The CDR3 sequence is 17 residues long.

The chain employs TRBV3-1 (or the pseudogene TRBV3-2) and TRBJ2-7; 9 nucleotides agree with TRBD1. This CDR3 spans 15 amino acids. Trimming took 4 bases from V and 2 from J; bases not matched to a gene: 6. Germline assignment: CDR1 LGHDT and CDR2 YNNKEL (reference sequence). Here the CDR3 DNA reads TGTGCCAGCAGCCTCGGGACAGGGACCGCCTACGAGCAGTACTTC. This translates into CASSLGTGTAYEQYF.

The chain recombines TRBV6-2 or TRBV6-3 with TRBJ2-3; 9 nucleotides align to TRBD2. The CDR3 totals 16 residues. Germline V lookup: CDR1 MNHEY, CDR2 SVGEGT. With V trimmed by 0 bases and J by 4 bases, 5 bases remained unmatched. The CDR3 DNA follows: TGTGCCAGCAGTTACTCTAGCGGGGGAACCTCAGATACGCAGTATTTT. Amino acid sequence: CASSYSSGGTSDTQYF.

The chain combines TRBV30 with TRBJ1-2; no reliable D call. The CDR3 is made up of 15 amino acids. Germline assignment: CDR1 GTSNPN and CDR2 SVGIG (reference sequence). Deletions cut 1 base from V and 4 bases from J, with 16 bases between. In DNA form, the CDR3 reads TGTGCCTGGAGTGCCGCTTCTCAGGTTGGCTATGGCTACACCTTC. Translation gives CAWSAASQVGYGYTF.

The chain joins TRBV3-1 (or the pseudogene TRBV3-2) to TRBJ2-7, with D possibly TRBD2 on 5 matching bases. Per the germline V gene, CDR1 is LGHDT and CDR2 is YNNKEL (reference sequence). This CDR3 region has 14 residues. Deletions cut 5 bases from V and 2 bases from J, with 13 bases between. DNA for the CDR3: TGTGCCAGCAGCATCCGGACTGGACCCTACGAGCAGTACTTC. This translates into CASSIRTGPYEQYF.

J is TRBJ1-1 and V is TRBV7-3, with 11 bases that match TRBD1. CDR3 size: 14 residues. Germline CDR1 SGHTA, CDR2 FQGTGA. Trimming at V came to 4 bases and at J to 4 bases, leaving 2 bases not matched to a gene. The CDR3 reads CASSSGTGGTEAFF. The DNA for the CDR3 is TGTGCCAGCAGCTCAGGGACAGGGGGCACTGAAGCTTTCTTT.

This chain joins TRBV5-4 and TRBJ2-2; 8 positions agree with TRBD2. CDR3 length equals 15 residues. In germline, CDR1 is SGHNT, CDR2 YYREEE (reference sequence). Germline trimming cut 0 bases from V and 7 bases from J; bases unmatched to any gene: 5. This chain's CDR3 is CASSLAAGDFGELFF. The CDR3 nucleotides read TGTGCCAGCAGCTTGGCAGCGGGAGATTTCGGGGAGCTGTTTTTT.

V gene TRBV28 combines with J gene TRBJ2-7, with TRBD1 as a possible D gene (5 bases). Per germline, CDR1 MDHEN and CDR2 SYDVKM. The CDR3 runs 15 residues. Trimming stripped 3 bases from V and 0 bases from J, with 12 bases between. The CDR3: CASSFKGFVSYEQYF. The CDR3 DNA follows: TGTGCCAGCAGTTTTAAGGGGTTCGTCTCCTACGAGCAGTACTTC.